Here is one TCR beta chain with its context. Its antigen remains unknown. This sample was included in a study of glioma-infiltrating T cells after dendritic cell vaccination. Study observations and caveats: Patients with more pretreatment TILs had longer time to progression and survival.

PBMC sampling occurred before vaccination, two weeks after the third dose, and at progression. Generated by immunoSEQ multiplex PCR, the TCRdb table keeps only in-frame clones and is missing some. The sample holds approximately 22,000 clones; 75% to 85% are singletons and the top ten take 35% to 40%. The germline gives CDR1 LGHNA, CDR2 YNFKEQ. This CDR3 is 15 amino acids long. The V end lost 3 bases, the J end lost 7 bases, and 19 bases lay between the germline ends. The sequence was collected from a human donor with glioblastoma. V usage is TRBV4-2 and J usage is TRBJ2-7; possible D gene TRBD2, 5 bases. The source was blood, collected before dendritic cell vaccination. Written as DNA, the CDR3 is TGTGCCAGCAGCCAGGGAGCCAACCCTTTTGATGAGCAGTACTTC. Protein product: CASSQGANPFDEQYF.